This T cell receptor beta chain was profiled in a study of T cell responses to AZD1222 COVID-19 vaccine. General study points: In all cases, repertoires were sampled only after the peak T cell response. It was only a handful of AZD1222 recipients who were seropositive at baseline.

This table comes from immunoSEQ multiplex PCR, and its TCRdb copy is limited to in-frame clones, with some not included. The table lists 150,000 to 200,000 clones, 94% of them singletons. The CDR3 has 17 residues. Germline V gene data show CDR1 as GTSNPN and CDR2 as SVGIG (reference sequence). Between the trimmed V and J ends, which lost 4 bases and 1 base, there was a span of 20 bases. About this clone: The antigen remains unidentified.

The clonotype comes from an adult in good health. This chain uses TRBV30 with TRBJ1-5; TRBD1 is a possible D gene (5 bases). Sequencing was performed on peripheral blood, taken on day 0 of AZD1222 vaccination. This CDR3 is CAWTRGDGGGSNQPQHF. The CDR3 nucleotides are TGTGCCTGGACCCGAGGGGACGGCGGAGGGAGCAATCAGCCCCAGCATTTT.